A selection of T cell receptor beta chains follows, all from one sample in a study of siplizumab effects on memory and regulatory T cells. TCRdb keeps only in-frame clones here, not all; method: immunoSEQ multiplex PCR. Of some 65,000 clones in the sample, over 70% are singletons; the top ten hold around 1.6%. Sequencing was done on a sample of Tregs sorted from blood. These receptors came from a human donor in good health. The CDR3 runs from the conserved cysteine through the conserved F or W. A D gene is named only where the DNA matches it firmly. Clone sizes are given selectively: once, few, many, or a class where the clone is expanded.

clone_size j_call v_call d_call cdr3_nt cdr3_aa
. TRBJ2-7 TRBV30 TRBD1 TGTGCCTGGAGTGGGGGGGACAGGAAGACCTACGAGCAGTACTTC CAWSGGDRKTYEQYF
. TRBJ1-2 TRBV4-1 . TGCGCCAGCAGCCAAGATCCCGGGACACTCTATGGCTACACCTTC CASSQDPGTLYGYTF
. TRBJ2-3 TRBV5-1 TRBD2 TGCGCCAGCACCCCTAGCGGGAGCCATACGCAGTATTTT CASTPSGSHTQYF
. TRBJ2-7 TRBV5-1 TRBD2 TGCGCCAGCAGCTCCCTACTAGCGGGAGGGCCGAACGAGCAGTACTTC CASSSLLAGGPNEQYF
. TRBJ2-5 TRBV4-2 TRBD2 TGTGCCAGCAGCCAAGCTGCGGGAGTCCAAGAGACCCAGTACTTC CASSQAAGVQETQYF
. TRBJ1-2 TRBV19 TRBD1 TGTGCCAGTAGTCACCGGACAGGTTTAGTGCCTGGTAACTATGGCTACACCTTC CASSHRTGLVPGNYGYTF
. TRBJ2-7 TRBV5-5 . TGTGCCAGCAGCTTGTGGGAGACAGGCAGGGGCGAGCAGTACTTC CASSLWETGRGEQYF
. TRBJ2-1 TRBV9 . TGTGCCAGCAGCGTAGGAGAACGGGCCGCCACTCCGGCGGGCTACAATGAGCAGTTCTTC CASSVGERAATPAGYNEQFF
few TRBJ1-1 TRBV5-1 TRBD1 TGCGCCAGCAGCTTAGGTGGGACAGGGCCCTGGAACACTGAAGCTTTCTTT CASSLGGTGPWNTEAFF
. TRBJ2-7 TRBV10-3 . TGTGCCATCAGTGAGTCCATCTACGAGCAGTACTTC CAISESIYEQYF
once TRBJ1-5 TRBV7-8 . TGTGCCAGCAGCTTAGTCGGGGGGGCGAGCAATCAGCCCCAGCATTTT CASSLVGGASNQPQHF
. TRBJ1-4 TRBV7-2 . TGTGCCAGCAGCTTAGGGGGCGTAGCTAATGAAAAACTGTTTTTT CASSLGGVANEKLFF
. TRBJ1-1 TRBV19 . TGTGCCAGTAGTATCCCTTTGGCAGGAGCTGAGAACACTGAAGCTTTCTTT CASSIPLAGAENTEAFF
. TRBJ2-2 TRBV7-6 TRBD1 TGTGCCAGCAGCTTATACGTATTCGGGACAGGCGGGGAGCTGTTTTTT CASSLYVFGTGGELFF
once TRBJ2-1 TRBV4-1 . TGCGCCAGCAGCCAAGTTGCGGCAGGGGTTTTAGATGAGCAGTTCTTC CASSQVAAGVLDEQFF
. TRBJ1-1 TRBV7-9 . TGTGCCAGCAGCTTAGGGCCGGGGCACGCAGACACTGAAGCTTTCTTT CASSLGPGHADTEAFF
. TRBJ2-7 TRBV11-1 . TGTGCCAGCAGCCCCGCCCAGGCGAGCGAGCAGTACTTC CASSPAQASEQYF
. TRBJ2-7 TRBV11-2 TRBD2 TGTGCCAGCAGCTTAGGGGCGGGAGTCTACGAGCAGTACTTC CASSLGAGVYEQYF
. TRBJ2-3 TRBV5-4 . TGTGCCAGCAGCTTGCGGGAGACAGATACGCAGTATTTT CASSLRETDTQYF
. TRBJ1-3 TRBV6-5 . TGTGCCAGCCGCTCTAGGAGCTCTGGAAACACCATATATTTT CASRSRSSGNTIYF
. TRBJ2-1 TRBV27 TRBD2 TGTGCCAGCAGATCTAGCGGGAGCTACAATGAGCAGTTCTTC CASRSSGSYNEQFF
. TRBJ2-1 TRBV5-4 TRBD2 TGTGCCAGCAGTCGACCGATGAGCGGGAATCGCAATGAGCAGTTCTTC CASSRPMSGNRNEQFF
. TRBJ2-3 TRBV25-1 . TGTGCCAGCAGTGAATACGGTAGTGGAGATACGCAGTATTTT CASSEYGSGDTQYF
few TRBJ1-1 TRBV11-2 . TGTGCCAGCAGCTTAGAGTTCGGGGGAGGGAACACTGAAGCTTTCTTT CASSLEFGGGNTEAFF
. TRBJ1-4 TRBV6-6 . TGTGCCAGCAGTTACTCGTCCTTAAACGAAAAACTGTTTTTT CASSYSSLNEKLFF
. TRBJ2-3 TRBV5-1 TRBD2 TGCGCCAGCAGCCAAGGGACTAGCGGGAAACTAGATACGCAGTATTTT CASSQGTSGKLDTQYF
. TRBJ2-1 TRBV12-5 . TGTGCTAGTGGTTTGGTAGGTGGCAGTGGGTATGAGCAGTTCTTC CASGLVGGSGYEQFF
. TRBJ1-5 TRBV18 TRBD1 TGTGCCAGCTCACCACGACAGGGTGGTCAGCCCCAGCATTTT CASSPRQGGQPQHF
. TRBJ2-2 TRBV5-1 . TGCGCCAGCAGCTTGGTGGGTCGCGGGGAGCTGTTTTTT CASSLVGRGELFF
. TRBJ2-7 TRBV7-2 . TGTGCCAGCAGTCACTCCTACGAGCAGTACTTC CASSHSYEQYF
few TRBJ1-2 TRBV30 . TGTGCCTGGGATGACACCTTCAACTATGGCTACACCTTC CAWDDTFNYGYTF